The 19 T cell receptor beta chains below all came from one sample that was sequenced in a study of blood T cell repertoires in COVID-19 (TCRdb year 2020). Library construction relied on the immunoSEQ multiplex PCR assay. Held by TCRdb, this immuneACCESS table contains in-frame sequences only and omits some clones. Under half of the omission traces to an unresolved V gene where checked; the cause of the rest is unknown. This sample gives approximately 440,000 clones in total; about 90% of them show up just once. Together, the top ten hold around 0.6% of the sample. The sample was PBMCs or T cells enriched from blood (not recorded which). All receptors come from a man in his late teens or twenties who had recovered from COVID-19.

The J gene is TRBJ2-7, the V gene TRBV19, with 7 nucleotides matching TRBD2. Germline CDR1 LNHDA, CDR2 SQIVND (reference sequence). The length of the CDR3 is 15 residues. Germline trimming cut 3 bases from V and 2 bases from J; bases unmatched to any gene: 7. The CDR3 region is CASSIGGGAAYEQYF. CDR3 coding DNA: TGTGCCAGTAGTATTGGCGGGGGTGCGGCCTACGAGCAGTACTTC.

V is TRBV2 and J is TRBJ1-3; D is ambiguous. V gave up 10 bases and J gave up 0 bases, with 19 bases separating them. This CDR3 is built from 16 residues. Germline values: CDR1 SNHLY, CDR2 FYNNEI. The DNA of the CDR3 is TGTGCCACCATCGGGGAATTTCTAAGCTCTGGAAACACCATATATTTT. It codes for CATIGEFLSSGNTIYF.

The genes are TRBV27 and TRBJ1-5; D unclear. The CDR3 consists of 13 residues. V was cut by 2 bases and J by 4 bases, with 6 bases left in between. Per the germline V gene, CDR1 is MNHEY and CDR2 is SMNVEV (reference sequence). CDR3 sequence: CASSLGSNQPQHF. The CDR3 DNA reads TGTGCCAGCAGTTTAGGGAGTAATCAGCCCCAGCATTTT.

The rearrangement links TRBV12-3 or TRBV12-4 to TRBJ2-5; 10 bases are shared with TRBD1. The length of the CDR3 is 13 residues. The ends lost 4 bases at V and 4 bases at J; junction bases unmatched: 0. The chain's CDR3 is CASSWTGGETQYF. The CDR3 DNA follows: TGTGCCAGCAGTTGGACAGGGGGAGAGACCCAGTACTTC.

The rearrangement joins TRBV7-9 to TRBJ2-2, with 7 nucleotides matching TRBD2. The CDR3 is made up of 18 amino acids. V trimming: 4 bases; J trimming: 5 bases; junction bases outside the gene matches: 16. The germline CDR1 and CDR2 sequences are SEHNR and FQNEAQ (reference sequence). In DNA form, the CDR3 reads TGTGCCAGCAGCTCAACCTCTTTGGGAGGGGCTTTGACCGGGGAGCTGTTTTTT. Its protein is CASSSTSLGGALTGELFF.

The rearrangement links TRBV28 to TRBJ1-1, with 7 nucleotides matching TRBD1. This CDR3 comprises 13 residues. V was clipped by 8 bases and J by 8 bases; unmatched bases: 11. CDR1 is MDHEN, CDR2 SYDVKM, per germline. The CDR3 DNA follows: TGTGCCAGCGGGACAGTCCGACTAAGAGAAGCTTTCTTT. Its translation is CASGTVRLREAFF.

This chain uses TRBV4-1 with TRBJ2-1, with 8 bases matching TRBD1. The CDR3 has 16 residues. Per the germline V gene, CDR1 is MGHRA and CDR2 is YSYEKL. V dropped 2 bases and J dropped 3; count of bases not matched to a gene: 6. The CDR3 nucleotides read TGCGCCAGCAGCCAATTCCCTGGACAGGGCTACAATGAGCAGTTCTTC. It codes for CASSQFPGQGYNEQFF.

The chain is built from TRBV3-1 (or the pseudogene TRBV3-2) and TRBJ1-2, with D hard to call. Deletions cut 4 bases from V and 1 base from J, with 19 bases between. The V gene's germline CDR1 is LGHDT and CDR2 YNNKEL (reference sequence). This CDR3 spans 17 amino acids. CDR3 bases: TGTGCCAGCAGCCCCTCCGGGGAGGGCCTAATTAACTATGGCTACACCTTC. Its protein is CASSPSGEGLINYGYTF.

The V call is TRBV10-1, the J call TRBJ2-2; no clear D. Germline loops: CDR1 WNHNN, CDR2 SYGVQD (reference sequence). The CDR3 totals 15 residues. With 3 bases removed from V and 4 bases from J, the gap between germline ends came to 12 bases. Here the CDR3 reads CASSESQGGTGELFF. DNA of the CDR3: TGCGCCAGCAGTGAAAGTCAAGGCGGCACCGGGGAGCTGTTTTTT.

J is TRBJ1-1 and V is TRBV11-2; 10 nucleotides agree with TRBD1. The CDR3 runs to 14 residues. Germline assignment: CDR1 SGHAT and CDR2 FQNNGV. V was pared by 6 bases and J by 4 bases, with 5 bases of the junction left unmatched. The CDR3 DNA is TGTGCCAGCAGGTACTGGGACAGGGGCACTGAAGCTTTCTTT. Translating it yields CASRYWDRGTEAFF. The full variable domain, completed using reference TRBV11-2 and TRBJ1-1, is EAGVAQSPRYKIIEKRQSVAFWCNPISGHATLYWYQQILGQGPKLLIQFQNNGVVDDSQLPKDRFSAERLKGVDSTLKIQPAKLEDSAVYLCASRYWDRGTEAFFGQGTRLTVV.

The chain employs TRBV24-1 and TRBJ1-5, with 8 bases aligning to TRBD1. V lost 9 bases, J lost 6 bases, and 6 bases stayed unmatched. Germline values: CDR1 KGHDR, CDR2 SFDVKD. The CDR3 runs to 13 residues. For the CDR3, the DNA is TGTGCCACCGGCGGACAGGGCCTTCAGCCCCAGCATTTT. Translated, it gives CATGGQGLQPQHF.

This chain uses TRBV7-8 with TRBJ2-1, with D possibly TRBD1 on 5 matching bases. There are 16 residues in the CDR3. Trimming cost V 5 bases and J 0 bases, with 14 bases left between them. Germline V gives CDR1 SGHVS, CDR2 FQNEAQ. The CDR3 sequence: CASSAPTASSYNEQFF. CDR3 bases: TGTGCCAGCAGCGCACCGACAGCCAGCTCCTACAATGAGCAGTTCTTC.

The chain couples TRBV2 to TRBJ2-1; 10 positions agree with TRBD1. This CDR3 has 15 residues. Losses at the gene ends were 6 bases for V and 6 bases for J; bases not matched to a gene: 8. Germline V lookup: CDR1 SNHLY, CDR2 FYNNEI. The CDR3 protein is CASSPDRGPLNEQFF. The CDR3 DNA is TGTGCCAGCAGCCCTGACAGGGGGCCCCTCAATGAGCAGTTCTTC.

The V call is TRBV7-2, the J call TRBJ2-5, with 8 bases aligning to TRBD2. The V segment lost 6 bases and the J segment 4 bases; nucleotides outside the gene matches: 10. Germline V gene lookup returns CDR1 SGHTA and CDR2 FQGNSA. The CDR3 covers 15 residues. DNA for the CDR3: TGTGCCAGCAGTTTAAGCGGGGGCCTAGGAGAGACCCAGTACTTC. Translation: CASSLSGGLGETQYF. The variable domain in full, with the rest retrieved from reference TRBV7-2 and TRBJ2-5, is GAGVSQSPSNKVTEKGKDVELRCDPISGHTALYWYRQSLGQGLEFLIYFQGNSAPDKSGLPSDRFSAERTGGSVSTLTIQRTQQEDSAVYLCASSLSGGLGETQYFGPGTRLLVL.

The chain couples TRBV19 to TRBJ2-1; D perhaps matches TRBD2 (6 bases). The V end lost 9 bases, the J end lost 4 bases, and 19 bases lay between the germline ends. This CDR3 comprises 15 residues. The germline V gene encodes CDR1 LNHDA and CDR2 SQIVND (reference sequence). This CDR3 reads CASAITGGTYNEQFF. The CDR3 region has the DNA TGTGCCAGCGCAATCACCGGGGGTACTTACAATGAGCAGTTCTTC.

The chain has TRBV9 and TRBJ2-2; D is perhaps TRBD2 (5 bases). The CDR3 is 17 amino acids. Trimming left V 4 bases short and J 4 bases short, with 20 bases between. Germline V CDR1 and CDR2: SGDLS, YYNGEE. CDR3 DNA: TGTGCCAGCAGCCGCCGAAGTCCCCCCGGAGGCACCGGGGAGCTGTTTTTT. This codes for CASSRRSPPGGTGELFF.

This clone was detected only a few times. The chain combines TRBV7-6 with TRBJ2-1; D gene unclear. V was cut by 3 bases and J by 0 bases, with 12 bases left in between. The CDR3 sequence is 16 residues long. Germline V gene data show CDR1 as SGHVS and CDR2 as FNYEAQ. The DNA for the CDR3 is TGTGCCAGCAGCTTCCTGGTAACCAGCTCCTACAATGAGCAGTTCTTC. As protein: CASSFLVTSSYNEQFF.

J is TRBJ2-5 and V is TRBV24-1; D is possibly TRBD2 (6 bases). V was clipped by 4 bases and J by 4 bases, with 15 bases between them. The CDR3 extends over 15 amino acids. CDR1 KGHDR and CDR2 SFDVKD come from the germline V gene. This chain's CDR3 is CATSDPREARETQYF. CDR3 bases: TGTGCCACCAGTGACCCCAGGGAGGCGCGAGAGACCCAGTACTTC.

The V gene is TRBV28, the J gene TRBJ1-1; 12 bases align to TRBD1. The V gene's germline CDR1 is MDHEN and CDR2 SYDVKM. Losses at the gene ends were 6 bases for V and 1 base for J; bases not matched to a gene: 12. The CDR3 runs to 18 residues. CDR3 sequence (DNA): TGTGCCAGCAGCCTATTGGGGACAGGGGGCAAGGGGAACACTGAAGCTTTCTTT. This translates into CASSLLGTGGKGNTEAFF.